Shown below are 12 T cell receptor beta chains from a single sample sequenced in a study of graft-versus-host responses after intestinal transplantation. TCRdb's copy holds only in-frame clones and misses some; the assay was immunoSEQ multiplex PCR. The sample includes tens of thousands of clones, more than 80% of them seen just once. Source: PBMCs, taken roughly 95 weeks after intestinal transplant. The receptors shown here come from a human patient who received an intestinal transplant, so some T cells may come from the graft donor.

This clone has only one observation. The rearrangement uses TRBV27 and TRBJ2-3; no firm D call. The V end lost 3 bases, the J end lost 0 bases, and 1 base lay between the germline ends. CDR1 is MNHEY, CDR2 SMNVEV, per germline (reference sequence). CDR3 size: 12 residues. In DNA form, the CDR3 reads TGTGCCAGCAGTTTTAGCACAGATACGCAGTATTTT. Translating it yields CASSFSTDTQYF.

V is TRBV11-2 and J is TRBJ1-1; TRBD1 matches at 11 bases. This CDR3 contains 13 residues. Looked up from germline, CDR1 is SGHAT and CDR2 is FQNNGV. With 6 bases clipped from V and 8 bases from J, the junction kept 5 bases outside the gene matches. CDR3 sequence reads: CASRWTGGPEAFF. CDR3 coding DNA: TGTGCCAGCAGGTGGACAGGGGGCCCAGAAGCTTTCTTT.

CDR3 protein: CASRRSSGNTIYF. CDR3 coding DNA: TGTGCCAGTAGGCGGTCCTCTGGAAACACCATATATTTT. The V gene is TRBV19, the J gene TRBJ1-3; D gene uncertain. The germline CDR1 and CDR2 sequences are LNHDA and SQIVND (reference sequence). V was pared by 6 bases and J by 0 bases, with 6 bases between. This CDR3 contains 13 residues.

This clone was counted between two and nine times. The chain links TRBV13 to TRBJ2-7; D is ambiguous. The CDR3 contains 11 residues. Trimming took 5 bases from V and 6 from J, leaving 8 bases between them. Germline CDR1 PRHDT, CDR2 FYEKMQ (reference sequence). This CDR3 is CASSRTGEQYF. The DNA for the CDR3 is TGTGCCAGCAGCAGGACGGGCGAGCAGTACTTC.

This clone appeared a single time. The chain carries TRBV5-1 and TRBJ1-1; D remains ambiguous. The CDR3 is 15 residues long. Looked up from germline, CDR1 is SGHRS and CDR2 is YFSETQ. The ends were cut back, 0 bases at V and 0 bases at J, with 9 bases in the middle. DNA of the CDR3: TGCGCCAGCAGCTTGGGTGACGGTCTGAACACTGAAGCTTTCTTT. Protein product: CASSLGDGLNTEAFF.

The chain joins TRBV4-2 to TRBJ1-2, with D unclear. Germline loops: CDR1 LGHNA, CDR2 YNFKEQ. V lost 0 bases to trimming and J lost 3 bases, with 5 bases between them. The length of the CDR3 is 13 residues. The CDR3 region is CASSQEGDYGYTF. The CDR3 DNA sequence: TGTGCCAGCAGCCAAGAAGGAGACTATGGCTACACCTTC.

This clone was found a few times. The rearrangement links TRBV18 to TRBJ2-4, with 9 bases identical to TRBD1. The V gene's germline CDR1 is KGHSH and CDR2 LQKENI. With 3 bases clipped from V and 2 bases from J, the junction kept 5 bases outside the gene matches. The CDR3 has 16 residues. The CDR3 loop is CASSPGTGLPKNIQYF. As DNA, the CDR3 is TGTGCCAGCTCACCGGGGACAGGGTTACCCAAAAACATTCAGTACTTC. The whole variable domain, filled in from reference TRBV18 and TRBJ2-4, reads NAGVMQNPRHLVRRRGQEARLRCSPMKGHSHVYWYRQLPEEGLKFMVYLQKENIIDESGMPKERFSAEFPKEGPSILRIQQVVRGDSAAYFCASSPGTGLPKNIQYFGAGTRLSVL.

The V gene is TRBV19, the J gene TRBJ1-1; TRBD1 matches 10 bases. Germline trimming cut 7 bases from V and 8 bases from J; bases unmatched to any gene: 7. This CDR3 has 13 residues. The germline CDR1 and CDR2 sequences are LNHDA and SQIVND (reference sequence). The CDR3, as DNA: TGTGCCAGTACCGCGACAGGGGGCCTGGAAGCTTTCTTT. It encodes CASTATGGLEAFF.

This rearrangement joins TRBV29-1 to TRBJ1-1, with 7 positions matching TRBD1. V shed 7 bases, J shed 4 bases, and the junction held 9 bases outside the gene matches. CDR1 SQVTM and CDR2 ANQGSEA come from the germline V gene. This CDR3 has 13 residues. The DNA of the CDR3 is TGCAGCGGTAAAGGGGGCGCGGGCACTGAAGCTTTCTTT. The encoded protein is CSGKGGAGTEAFF.

CDR3 DNA: TGTGCCAGCACCCTCGACAACAGCGTCGCTGAAGCTTTCTTT. It encodes CASTLDNSVAEAFF. This chain joins TRBV5-4 and TRBJ1-1; unclear D gene. The V gene lost 6 bases and the J gene lost 6 bases, with 18 bases spanning the gap. This CDR3 has 14 amino acids. The germline gives CDR1 SGHNT, CDR2 YYREEE (reference sequence).

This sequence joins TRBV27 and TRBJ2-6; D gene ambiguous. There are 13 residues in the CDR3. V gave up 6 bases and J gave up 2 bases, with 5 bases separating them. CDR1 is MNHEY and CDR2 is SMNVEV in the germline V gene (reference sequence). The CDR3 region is CASRATGANVLTF. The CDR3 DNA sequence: TGTGCCAGCAGGGCAACTGGGGCCAACGTCCTGACTTTC.

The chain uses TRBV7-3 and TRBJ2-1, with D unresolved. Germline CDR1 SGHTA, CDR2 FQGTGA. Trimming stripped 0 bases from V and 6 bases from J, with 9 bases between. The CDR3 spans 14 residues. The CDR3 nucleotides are TGTGCCAGCAGCTTAACAGGTCCAGGCAATGAGCAGTTCTTC. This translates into CASSLTGPGNEQFF.